The 6 T cell receptor beta chains below were found in one sample sequenced in a study of a mutant IDH1 vaccine in newly diagnosed glioma. Specified time point: week 35, safety follow-up. Every vaccine dose comprised 300 ug of mutant IDH1 20-mer peptide plus topical imiquimod. Only in-frame clones appear in the TCRdb table, and some are missing; sequencing was by immunoSEQ multiplex PCR. The table lists about 69,000 clones, roughly 86% of them singletons. These TCRs are of unknown antigen specificity. The sample was PBMCs, taken from a glioma patient whose treatment included an IDH1 peptide vaccine. The receptors originated from a man aged 25-45 years with glioma.

This chain links TRBV28 with TRBJ1-2; maybe TRBD1 (6 bases). Between the trimmed V and J ends, which lost 7 bases and 7 bases, there was a span of 19 bases. The CDR3 is 14 amino acids. Germline assignment: CDR1 MDHEN and CDR2 SYDVKM. CDR3 coding DNA: TGTGCCAGCACCGTGACAGGACCCCCCTTTGGCTACACCTTC. As protein: CASTVTGPPFGYTF.

This clone was counted a few times. The gene calls are TRBV11-2 and TRBJ1-5, with a weak D call TRBD1 (5 bases). The V gene's germline CDR1 is SGHAT and CDR2 FQNNGV. CDR3 length: 15 amino acids. The V gene lost 5 bases and the J gene lost 1 base, with 12 bases spanning the gap. CDR3 protein: CASSPGGESNQPQHF. CDR3 nucleotides: TGTGCCAGCAGCCCCGGGGGGGAAAGCAATCAGCCCCAGCATTTT.

V and J are TRBV6-6 and TRBJ2-1; D is unclear. V gave up 7 bases and J gave up 9 bases, with 16 bases separating them. The CDR3 contains 13 residues. The germline V gene encodes CDR1 MNHNY and CDR2 SVGAGI (reference sequence). CDR3 DNA: TGTGCCAGCAACCCTGGAGCAATCGGTGAGCAGTTCTTC. This encodes CASNPGAIGEQFF.

This clone has just one count. V usage is TRBV28 and J usage is TRBJ2-5, with no clear D. CDR3 length: 13 amino acids. CDR1 and CDR2 (germline): MDHEN, SYDVKM. The V gene lost 3 bases and the J gene lost 5 bases, with 10 bases spanning the gap. The CDR3: CASSLSPDETQYF. The CDR3 bases are TGTGCCAGCAGTTTGAGCCCTGATGAGACCCAGTACTTC.

This clone showed up just a few times. The chain uses TRBV7-9 and TRBJ1-1; D unclear. The germline V gene has CDR1 SEHNR and CDR2 FQNEAQ (reference sequence). Trimming took 0 bases from V and 3 from J, leaving 11 bases between them. The CDR3 loop spans 15 amino acids. The CDR3 bases are TGTGCCAGCAGCTTAGCGCCCCCCACGCACACTGAAGCTTTCTTT. Its translation is CASSLAPPTHTEAFF.

This rearrangement joins TRBV2 to TRBJ1-3; 12 bases are a match to TRBD1. The CDR3 runs to 15 residues. Losses at the gene ends were 6 bases for V and 8 bases for J; bases not matched to a gene: 8. CDR1 is SNHLY and CDR2 is FYNNEI in the germline V gene. In nucleotides, the CDR3 is TGTGCCAGCAGCCCTCAGGGACAGGGGGCTGACACCATATATTTT. It specifies CASSPQGQGADTIYF.